The rows below give T cell receptor beta chains drawn from one sample of a study of blood T cells in healthy people across ages. TCRdb independently ran MiXCR on the 5' RACE reads; one entry per CDR3 protein. The sample shows fewer than 750,000 distinct CDR3 sequences, 40% to 55% of them seen only once. Sequencing was done on a sample of blood. These TCRs come from an elderly man in good health. Both conserved end residues are part of each CDR3. The order of the fields is J gene, V gene, D gene, clone size, CDR3 protein, CDR3 DNA. The D gene is left open where the match is weak. Rows may omit the clone size; those that give it use once, few, many or a size class.

j_call: TRBJ2-7; v_call: TRBV5-5; d_call: NA; clone_size: many; cdr3_aa: CASSDPGGLLYEQYF; cdr3_nt: TGTGCCAGCAGCGACCCCGGGGGCCTCTTATACGAGCAGTACTTC
j_call: TRBJ2-5; v_call: TRBV2; d_call: NA; clone_size: NA; cdr3_aa: CASSFLGRETQYF; cdr3_nt: TGTGCCAGCAGTTTCCTAGGGAGGGAGACCCAGTACTTC
j_call: TRBJ2-1; v_call: TRBV12-3/TRBV12-4; d_call: TRBD2; clone_size: NA; cdr3_aa: CASTIEAGETQFF; cdr3_nt: TGTGCCAGCACCATTGAGGCGGGAGAGACCCAGTTCTTC
j_call: TRBJ2-7; v_call: TRBV24-1; d_call: TRBD1; clone_size: NA; cdr3_aa: CAASPGTGHYEQYF; cdr3_nt: TGTGCCGCCAGTCCCGGGACAGGACACTACGAGCAGTACTTC
j_call: TRBJ2-7; v_call: TRBV6-2/TRBV6-3; d_call: TRBD2; clone_size: NA; cdr3_aa: CASSPSGGFYEQYF; cdr3_nt: TGTGCCAGCAGCCCTAGCGGGGGGTTCTACGAGCAGTACTTC
j_call: TRBJ2-1; v_call: TRBV18; d_call: NA; clone_size: NA; cdr3_aa: CASSPGTARWDEQFF; cdr3_nt: TGTGCCAGCTCACCAGGGACCGCCAGGTGGGATGAGCAGTTCTTC
j_call: TRBJ2-5; v_call: TRBV30; d_call: TRBD1; clone_size: few; cdr3_aa: CAWRGQGETQYF; cdr3_nt: TGTGCCTGGAGGGGACAGGGTGAGACCCAGTACTTC
j_call: TRBJ2-3; v_call: TRBV15; d_call: NA; clone_size: NA; cdr3_aa: CATSREGRSLGDTQYF; cdr3_nt: TGTGCCACCAGCAGAGAGGGGCGATCCCTGGGCGATACGCAGTATTTT
j_call: TRBJ2-3; v_call: TRBV5-5; d_call: TRBD2; clone_size: NA; cdr3_aa: CASSQAGGLRTSTDTQYF; cdr3_nt: TGTGCCAGCAGCCAAGCGGGGGGGCTCCGTACCAGCACAGATACGCAGTATTTT
j_call: TRBJ2-1; v_call: TRBV7-2; d_call: NA; clone_size: few; cdr3_aa: CASSLDLAAHNEQFF; cdr3_nt: TGTGCCAGCAGCTTAGATCTAGCCGCCCACAATGAGCAGTTCTTC
j_call: TRBJ2-3; v_call: TRBV25-1; d_call: NA; clone_size: NA; cdr3_aa: CASSEYLPDTQYF; cdr3_nt: TGTGCCAGCAGTGAATACTTACCAGATACGCAGTATTTT
j_call: TRBJ2-1; v_call: TRBV24-1; d_call: TRBD1; clone_size: NA; cdr3_aa: CATSGTGKTGEQFF; cdr3_nt: TGTGCCACCTCCGGGACAGGGAAGACTGGTGAGCAGTTCTTC
j_call: TRBJ2-7; v_call: TRBV6-2/TRBV6-3; d_call: TRBD2; clone_size: NA; cdr3_aa: CASSYGTSGFNEQYF; cdr3_nt: TGTGCCAGCAGTTACGGGACTAGCGGATTTAACGAGCAGTACTTC
j_call: TRBJ2-4; v_call: TRBV5-1; d_call: NA; clone_size: NA; cdr3_aa: CASSPNSGGNIQYF; cdr3_nt: TGCGCCAGCAGCCCCAATTCGGGGGGCAACATTCAGTACTTC
j_call: TRBJ2-7; v_call: TRBV9; d_call: TRBD1; clone_size: NA; cdr3_aa: CASSGGTGGVGEQYF; cdr3_nt: TGTGCCAGCAGCGGAGGGACAGGGGGCGTAGGCGAGCAGTACTTC
j_call: TRBJ2-2; v_call: TRBV11-3; d_call: NA; clone_size: NA; cdr3_aa: CASSLRTGELFF; cdr3_nt: TGTGCCAGCAGCTTACGCACCGGGGAGCTGTTTTTT
j_call: TRBJ2-7; v_call: TRBV7-2; d_call: TRBD1; clone_size: once; cdr3_aa: CASSLEGAGAYNEQYF; cdr3_nt: TGTGCCAGCAGCTTAGAGGGGGCAGGGGCCTACAATGAGCAGTACTTC
j_call: TRBJ2-1; v_call: TRBV10-3; d_call: TRBD2; clone_size: NA; cdr3_aa: CAISVAGGNHNEQFF; cdr3_nt: TGTGCCATCAGTGTAGCGGGAGGAAATCACAATGAGCAGTTCTTC
j_call: TRBJ1-4; v_call: TRBV7-8; d_call: NA; clone_size: few; cdr3_aa: CASSLWQGSNEKLFF; cdr3_nt: TGTGCCAGCAGCTTATGGCAGGGAAGTAATGAAAAACTGTTTTTT
j_call: TRBJ2-5; v_call: TRBV11-3; d_call: TRBD1; clone_size: NA; cdr3_aa: CASSLDPTGGGKETQYF; cdr3_nt: TGTGCCAGCAGCTTAGATCCGACAGGGGGTGGCAAGGAGACCCAGTACTTC
j_call: TRBJ2-7; v_call: TRBV29-1; d_call: TRBD1; clone_size: many; cdr3_aa: CSVVGQELYEQYF; cdr3_nt: TGCAGCGTTGTTGGACAGGAGCTCTACGAGCAGTACTTC
j_call: TRBJ1-2; v_call: TRBV5-1; d_call: NA; clone_size: few; cdr3_aa: CASSLGGASYGYTF; cdr3_nt: TGCGCCAGCAGCTTGGGGGGCGCGAGCTATGGCTACACCTTC
j_call: TRBJ2-3; v_call: TRBV6-6; d_call: NA; clone_size: many; cdr3_aa: CASSYYPDTQYF; cdr3_nt: TGTGCCAGCAGTTATTATCCAGATACGCAGTATTTT
j_call: TRBJ1-2; v_call: TRBV29-1; d_call: NA; clone_size: NA; cdr3_aa: CSVDRVTYGYTF; cdr3_nt: TGCAGCGTTGACAGGGTCACCTATGGCTACACCTTC
j_call: TRBJ2-7; v_call: TRBV5-1; d_call: NA; clone_size: once; cdr3_aa: CASSLEGCEQYF; cdr3_nt: TGCGCCAGCAGCTTGGAGGGATGCGAGCAGTACTTC
j_call: TRBJ1-1; v_call: TRBV5-5; d_call: NA; clone_size: NA; cdr3_aa: CASSWGVRANMNTEAFF; cdr3_nt: TGTGCCAGCAGCTGGGGCGTCCGGGCCAACATGAACACTGAAGCTTTCTTT
j_call: TRBJ2-1; v_call: TRBV20-1; d_call: TRBD1; clone_size: NA; cdr3_aa: CSASRPGGYNEQFF; cdr3_nt: TGCAGTGCTAGCCGGCCAGGGGGCTACAATGAGCAGTTCTTC
j_call: TRBJ2-6; v_call: TRBV7-6; d_call: TRBD1; clone_size: NA; cdr3_aa: CASSLMVTAGGQSGANVLTF; cdr3_nt: TGTGCCAGCAGCTTAATGGTCACGGCAGGGGGCCAATCCGGGGCCAACGTCCTGACTTTC
j_call: TRBJ2-5; v_call: TRBV27; d_call: TRBD2; clone_size: NA; cdr3_aa: CASSYGSNSGGQETQYF; cdr3_nt: TGTGCCAGCAGTTATGGGTCGAATAGCGGGGGCCAAGAGACCCAGTACTTC
j_call: TRBJ2-1; v_call: TRBV7-2; d_call: TRBD2; clone_size: NA; cdr3_aa: CASSLQGTSGLYQETQFF; cdr3_nt: TGTGCCAGCAGCTTACAAGGGACTAGCGGGTTATACCAAGAGACCCAGTTCTTC
j_call: TRBJ2-7; v_call: TRBV28; d_call: NA; clone_size: NA; cdr3_aa: CASTSAGILYEQYF; cdr3_nt: TGTGCCAGCACCTCGGCGGGAATTCTCTACGAGCAGTACTTC
j_call: TRBJ2-5; v_call: TRBV6-1; d_call: NA; clone_size: NA; cdr3_aa: CASSFTGTQETQYF; cdr3_nt: TGTGCCAGCAGTTTTACCGGGACCCAAGAGACCCAGTACTTC
j_call: TRBJ2-7; v_call: TRBV6-5; d_call: TRBD2; clone_size: many; cdr3_aa: CASSQEKRDPRRQYF; cdr3_nt: TGTGCCAGCAGTCAGGAAAAGCGGGACCCCAGAAGGCAGTACTTC
j_call: TRBJ1-5; v_call: TRBV4-3; d_call: NA; clone_size: few; cdr3_aa: CASSQELGEGNQPQHF; cdr3_nt: TGCGCCAGCAGCCAAGAGTTAGGGGAGGGCAATCAGCCCCAGCATTTT
j_call: TRBJ2-5; v_call: TRBV9; d_call: NA; clone_size: few; cdr3_aa: CASSVGTAQSETQYF; cdr3_nt: TGTGCCAGCAGCGTAGGGACAGCCCAGTCGGAGACCCAGTACTTC
j_call: TRBJ1-4; v_call: TRBV6-5; d_call: NA; clone_size: many; cdr3_aa: CASSYSPGVAGKLFF; cdr3_nt: TGTGCCAGCAGTTACTCTCCAGGGGTGGCCGGAAAACTGTTTTTT
j_call: TRBJ1-5; v_call: TRBV28; d_call: NA; clone_size: NA; cdr3_aa: CARPGSPNQPQHF; cdr3_nt: TGTGCCAGGCCGGGTTCGCCCAATCAGCCCCAGCATTTT
j_call: TRBJ2-7; v_call: TRBV20-1; d_call: NA; clone_size: NA; cdr3_aa: CSAREGSDYEQYF; cdr3_nt: TGCAGTGCTAGAGAGGGGAGCGACTACGAGCAGTACTTC
j_call: TRBJ1-2; v_call: TRBV15; d_call: NA; clone_size: NA; cdr3_aa: CATSRDPGAGKGYTF; cdr3_nt: TGTGCCACCAGCAGAGACCCCGGGGCAGGGAAAGGCTACACCTTC
j_call: TRBJ2-1; v_call: TRBV29-1; d_call: TRBD2; clone_size: NA; cdr3_aa: CSVAGGSREQFF; cdr3_nt: TGCAGCGTTGCGGGAGGGTCCCGTGAGCAGTTCTTC
j_call: TRBJ1-2; v_call: TRBV12-3/TRBV12-4; d_call: NA; clone_size: NA; cdr3_aa: CASSPVDRRYGYTF; cdr3_nt: TGTGCCAGCAGTCCCGTGGATAGGCGTTATGGCTACACCTTC
j_call: TRBJ2-1; v_call: TRBV7-2; d_call: NA; clone_size: few; cdr3_aa: CASRRGVSEQFF; cdr3_nt: TGTGCCAGCAGGAGAGGGGTTTCTGAGCAGTTCTTC
j_call: TRBJ2-5; v_call: TRBV7-8; d_call: TRBD2; clone_size: NA; cdr3_aa: CASSLVRLGRGEQYF; cdr3_nt: TGTGCCAGCAGCTTAGTTCGGTTAGGGCGGGGGGAGCAGTACTTC
j_call: TRBJ2-3; v_call: TRBV9; d_call: NA; clone_size: NA; cdr3_aa: CASSVPTDTHYF; cdr3_nt: TGTGCCAGCAGCGTCCCCACAGATACGCACTATTTT
j_call: TRBJ2-7; v_call: TRBV20-1; d_call: NA; clone_size: NA; cdr3_aa: CSATSGYEQYF; cdr3_nt: TGCAGTGCCACGAGCGGGTACGAGCAGTACTTC
j_call: TRBJ2-7; v_call: TRBV10-2; d_call: NA; clone_size: NA; cdr3_aa: CASIGDLPGSEQYF; cdr3_nt: TGCGCCAGCATCGGGGACCTACCGGGGTCCGAGCAGTACTTC
j_call: TRBJ2-7; v_call: TRBV20-1; d_call: TRBD2; clone_size: few; cdr3_aa: CSASPSGETYEQYF; cdr3_nt: TGCAGTGCCAGCCCTAGCGGGGAAACCTACGAGCAGTACTTC
j_call: TRBJ2-2; v_call: TRBV7-2; d_call: NA; clone_size: few; cdr3_aa: CASSLGGNTGELFF; cdr3_nt: TGTGCCAGCAGCTTGGGCGGGAACACCGGGGAGCTGTTTTTT